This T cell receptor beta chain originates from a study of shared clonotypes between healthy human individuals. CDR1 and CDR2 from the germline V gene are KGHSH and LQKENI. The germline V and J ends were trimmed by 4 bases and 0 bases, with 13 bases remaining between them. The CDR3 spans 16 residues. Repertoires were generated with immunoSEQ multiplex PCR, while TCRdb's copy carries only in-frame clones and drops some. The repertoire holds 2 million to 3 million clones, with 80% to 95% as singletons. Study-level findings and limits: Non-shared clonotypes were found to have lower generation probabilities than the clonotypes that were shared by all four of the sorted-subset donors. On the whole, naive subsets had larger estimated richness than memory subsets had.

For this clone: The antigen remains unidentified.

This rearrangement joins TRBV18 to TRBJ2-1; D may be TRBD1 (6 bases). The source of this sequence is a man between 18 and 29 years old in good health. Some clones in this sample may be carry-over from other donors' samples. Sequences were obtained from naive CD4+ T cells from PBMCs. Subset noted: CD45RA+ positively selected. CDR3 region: CASSRTQGSSYNEQFF. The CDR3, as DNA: TGTGCCAGCTCACGCACTCAGGGGAGCTCCTACAATGAGCAGTTCTTC.